This T cell receptor beta chain was recorded in a study of T cell repertoires in cytomegalovirus infection. Turning to the study itself: The study used recently identified HLA-C-restricted and well-studied HLA-B-restricted CMV epitopes.

TCRdb ran MiXCR on the reads and lists one entry per CDR3 protein. Of about 890,000 distinct CDR3 sequences listed, around 29% are singletons. J gave up 4 bases and V 4 bases, and 4 bases lay outside the gene matches. Germline V gene lookup returns CDR1 MNHGY and CDR2 SAAAGT. The CDR3 runs to 15 residues. This clonotype was counted only a few times. Antigen unknown. The rearrangement uses TRBV6-8 and TRBJ2-5; TRBD2 agrees at 12 bases. This TCR derives from a human donor in good health (CMV status not recorded). Some clones in this sample may be carry-over from other donors' samples. The source material was cultured CD8+ T cells from PBMCs, sampled from culture after CMV antigen stimulation. In DNA form, the CDR3 reads TGTGCCAGCAGTTCTAGCGGGGGGGCCTCAGAGACCCAGTACTTC. Residues: CASSSSGGASETQYF.